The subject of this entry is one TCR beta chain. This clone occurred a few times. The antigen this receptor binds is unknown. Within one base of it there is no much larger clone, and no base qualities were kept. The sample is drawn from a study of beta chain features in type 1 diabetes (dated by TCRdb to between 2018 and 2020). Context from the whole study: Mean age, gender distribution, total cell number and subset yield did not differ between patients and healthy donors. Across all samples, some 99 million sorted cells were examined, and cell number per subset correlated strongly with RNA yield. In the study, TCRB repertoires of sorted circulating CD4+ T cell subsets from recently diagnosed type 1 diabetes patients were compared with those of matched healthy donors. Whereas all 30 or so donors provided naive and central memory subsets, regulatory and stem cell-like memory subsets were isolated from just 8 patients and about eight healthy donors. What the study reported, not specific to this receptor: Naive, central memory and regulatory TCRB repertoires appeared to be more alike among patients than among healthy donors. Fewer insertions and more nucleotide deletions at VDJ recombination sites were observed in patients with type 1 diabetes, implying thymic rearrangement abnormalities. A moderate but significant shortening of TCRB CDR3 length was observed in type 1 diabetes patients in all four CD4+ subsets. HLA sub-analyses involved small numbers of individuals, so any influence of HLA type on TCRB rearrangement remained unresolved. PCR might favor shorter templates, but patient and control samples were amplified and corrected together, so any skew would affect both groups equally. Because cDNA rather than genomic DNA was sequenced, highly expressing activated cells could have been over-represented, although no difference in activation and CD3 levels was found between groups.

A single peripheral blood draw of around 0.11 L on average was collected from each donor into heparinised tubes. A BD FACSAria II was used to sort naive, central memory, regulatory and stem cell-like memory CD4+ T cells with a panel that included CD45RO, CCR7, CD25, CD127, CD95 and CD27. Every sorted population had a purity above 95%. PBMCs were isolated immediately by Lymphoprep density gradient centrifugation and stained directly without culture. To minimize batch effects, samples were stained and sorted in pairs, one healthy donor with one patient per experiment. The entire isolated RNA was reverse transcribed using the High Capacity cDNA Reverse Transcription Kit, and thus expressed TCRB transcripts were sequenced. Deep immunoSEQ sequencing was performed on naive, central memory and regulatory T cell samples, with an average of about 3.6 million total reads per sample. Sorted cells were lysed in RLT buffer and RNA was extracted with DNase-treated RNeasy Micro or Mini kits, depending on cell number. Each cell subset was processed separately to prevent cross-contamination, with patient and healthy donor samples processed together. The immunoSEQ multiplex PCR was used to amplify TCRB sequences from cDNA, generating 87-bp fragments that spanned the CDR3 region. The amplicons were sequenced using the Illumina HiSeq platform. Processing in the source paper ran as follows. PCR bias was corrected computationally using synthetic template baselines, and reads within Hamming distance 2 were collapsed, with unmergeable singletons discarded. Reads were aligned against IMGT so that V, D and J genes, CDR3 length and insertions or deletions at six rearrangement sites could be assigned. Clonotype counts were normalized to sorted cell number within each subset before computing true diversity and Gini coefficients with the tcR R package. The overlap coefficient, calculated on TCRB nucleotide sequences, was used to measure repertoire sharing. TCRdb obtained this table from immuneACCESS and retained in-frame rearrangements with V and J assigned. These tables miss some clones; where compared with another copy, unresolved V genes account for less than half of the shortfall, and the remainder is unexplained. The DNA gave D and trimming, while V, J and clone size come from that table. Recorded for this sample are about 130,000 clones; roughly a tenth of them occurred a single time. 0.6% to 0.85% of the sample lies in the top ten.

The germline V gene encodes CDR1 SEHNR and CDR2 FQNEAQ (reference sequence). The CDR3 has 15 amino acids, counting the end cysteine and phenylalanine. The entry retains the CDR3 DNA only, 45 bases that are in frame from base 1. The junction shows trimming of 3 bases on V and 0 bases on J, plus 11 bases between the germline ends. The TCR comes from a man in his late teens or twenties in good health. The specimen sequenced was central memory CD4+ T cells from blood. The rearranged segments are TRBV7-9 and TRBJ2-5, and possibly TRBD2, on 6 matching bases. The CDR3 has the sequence CASSFGTLYQETQYF. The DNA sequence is TGTGCCAGCAGCTTCGGGACTCTGTACCAAGAGACCCAGTACTTC.